A single sample gave rise to the 25 T cell receptor beta chains below, sequenced in a study of regulatory T cells in long-lasting Graves disease (dated by TCRdb to about 2021). The time point label on this specimen signifies: persistent/refractory GD, antithyroid drugs over 5 years with positive TRAb. For both TCR sequencing and RNA sequencing, RNA was extracted from PBMCs in TRIzol. Library construction relied on multiplex PCR. This sample was sequenced with an Illumina HiSeq 4000. iRepertoire HTBI primers and Arm-PCR amplification of CDR3 regions were used to construct TCR beta libraries. The public sequencing data were trimmed at Q25 with fastp and processed into clonotypes with MiXCR by TCRdb, which kept only in-frame beta chains. Rows with a matching CDR3 protein are joined into one entry that keeps the most common DNA and genes. The sample table shows 600,000 to 850,000 distinct CDR3 sequences, and approximately 31% are seen once. The ten largest clones represent 35% to 55% of the sample.

The sample here was peripheral blood mononuclear cells (PBMCs), taken when the disease was refractory, from a patient treated with antithyroid drugs. The source of these receptors is a female donor with Graves disease.

This clonotype was seen a handful of times. Being one base from a much bigger clone, this may be a read error. V and J are TRBV6-1 and TRBJ2-7; 9 bases match TRBD1. With 6 bases clipped from V and 5 bases from J, the junction kept 2 bases outside the gene matches. The CDR3 spans 12 residues. Germline loops: CDR1 MNHNS, CDR2 SASEGT. CDR3: CASRQGADEQYF. CDR3 nucleotide sequence: TGTGCCAGCAGACAGGGGGCCGACGAGCAGTACTTC.

This chain uses TRBV29-1 with TRBJ2-2, with 8 bases matching TRBD1. This CDR3 region has 15 residues. The germline gives CDR1 SQVTM, CDR2 ANQGSEA. V shed 5 bases, J shed 0 bases, and the junction held 5 bases outside the gene matches. The CDR3 coding sequence is TGCAGCGTTAACGGGGACAGGCCGAACACCGGGGAGCTGTTTTTT. This sequence encodes CSVNGDRPNTGELFF.

At least ten counts were recorded for this clonotype. The chain recombines TRBV28 with TRBJ1-1; maybe TRBD1 (6 bases). Germline CDR1 and CDR2: MDHEN and SYDVKM. The CDR3 consists of 15 residues. V lost 2 bases and J lost 1, with 11 bases in between. CDR3 bases: TGTGCCAGCAGTTTACCGGGACAACCGAACACTGAAGCTTTCTTT. It specifies CASSLPGQPNTEAFF.

This clonotype was observed a handful of times. The V call is TRBV15, the J call TRBJ2-5, with 9 bases identical to TRBD2. The CDR3 covers 15 residues. The germline CDR1 and CDR2 sequences are LNHNV and YYDKDF (reference sequence). J lost 0 bases, V lost 6 bases, and 5 bases had no gene match. This chain's CDR3 is CATRGAGGYQETQYF. DNA for the CDR3: TGTGCCACCAGAGGGGCGGGGGGGTACCAAGAGACCCAGTACTTC.

This chain links TRBV9 with TRBJ2-6; D possibly corresponds to TRBD1 (6 bases). Germline CDR1 and CDR2: SGDLS and YYNGEE. Trimming shortened V by 3 bases and J by 4 bases, and 14 bases separated the two germline ends. The CDR3 length is 16 residues. The CDR3 sequence: CASSETSGVGANVLTF. The CDR3 region has the DNA TGTGCCAGCAGCGAAACCTCAGGGGTAGGGGCCAACGTCCTGACTTTC.

This clonotype was detected once. The gene calls are TRBV20-1 and TRBJ2-5; 8 bases line up with TRBD1. Trimming at V came to 5 bases and at J to 5 bases, leaving 13 bases not matched to a gene. Germline assignment: CDR1 DFQATT and CDR2 SNEGSKA (reference sequence). This CDR3 has 15 residues. The CDR3 nucleotides are TGCAGTGCTCTAAACCCTTGGACAGGGCCGGAGACCCAGTACTTC. Translated, it gives CSALNPWTGPETQYF.

This clonotype was counted only a few times. The chain employs TRBV27 and TRBJ2-6; the D is unclear. The CDR3 contains 14 residues. Trimming left V 6 bases short and J 0 bases short, with 6 bases between. Germline V CDR1 and CDR2: MNHEY, SMNVEV (reference sequence). This chain's CDR3 is CASSRISGANVLTF. CDR3 DNA: TGTGCCAGCAGCCGGATCTCTGGGGCCAACGTCCTGACTTTC.

The V gene is TRBV27, the J gene TRBJ1-6; unclear D gene. This CDR3 is built from 17 residues. V was trimmed by 7 bases and J by 8 bases, leaving 24 bases between them. Germline lookup yields CDR1 MNHEY and CDR2 SMNVEV (reference sequence). The CDR3 protein is CASTILTQVGLYSPLHF. The DNA of the CDR3 is TGTGCCAGCACCATCCTAACCCAGGTTGGGTTGTATTCACCCCTCCACTTT.

This clonotype was seen at least ten times. This chain uses TRBV28 with TRBJ1-6, with D maybe TRBD1 (5 bases). The CDR3 has 14 amino acids. CDR1 and CDR2 (germline): MDHEN, SYDVKM. V lost 8 bases and J lost 5, with 13 bases in between. CDR3 bases: TGTGCCAGCCGCACAGGCAGGGATAATTCACCCCTCCACTTT. It is translated as CASRTGRDNSPLHF.

This chain uses TRBV25-1 with TRBJ1-2; possible D gene TRBD1, 5 bases. Trimming removed 6 bases at V and 4 bases at J, with 9 bases between. The germline V gene has CDR1 MGHDK and CDR2 SYGVNS. The CDR3 sequence is 12 residues long. The CDR3 nucleotides are TGTGCCAGCAGGAGACAGCTCTATGGCTACACCTTC. It specifies CASRRQLYGYTF.

V and J are TRBV5-1 and TRBJ2-2; 9 positions match TRBD2. Germline loops: CDR1 SGHRS, CDR2 YFSETQ. This CDR3 has 17 residues. Trimming took 0 bases from V and 5 from J; bases not matched to a gene: 8. The CDR3 here is CASSLAFQREETGELFF. CDR3 DNA: TGCGCCAGCAGCTTGGCGTTCCAGCGGGAGGAAACCGGGGAGCTGTTTTTT.

This rearrangement joins TRBV10-3 to TRBJ2-6; unclear D gene. CDR1 and CDR2 from the germline V gene are ENHRY and SYGVKD. This CDR3 is built from 13 residues. The germline V and J ends were trimmed by 9 bases and 0 bases, with 6 bases remaining between them. The CDR3 bases are TGTGCCATGGGTGACTCTGGGGCCAACGTCCTGACTTTC. It is translated as CAMGDSGANVLTF.

The chain combines TRBV20-1 with TRBJ2-7; 11 nucleotides line up with TRBD2. With V trimmed by 3 bases and J by 2 bases, 6 bases remained unmatched. The germline CDR1 and CDR2 sequences are DFQATT and SNEGSKA (reference sequence). The CDR3 has 15 amino acids. The CDR3 spells CSARTGTSGAYEQYF. CDR3 nucleotides: TGCAGTGCTAGGACGGGGACTAGCGGAGCCTACGAGCAGTACTTC.

The V call is TRBV27, the J call TRBJ1-3; D is uncertain. CDR1 and CDR2 from the germline V gene are MNHEY and SMNVEV (reference sequence). The CDR3 has 15 residues. V was trimmed by 4 bases and J by 0 bases, leaving 10 bases between them. The CDR3: CASSSQRASGNTIYF. The CDR3 DNA is TGTGCCAGCAGTTCCCAGCGAGCCTCTGGAAACACCATATATTTT.

This chain uses TRBV5-1 with TRBJ2-7; 8 positions match TRBD1. The germline V gene encodes CDR1 SGHRS and CDR2 YFSETQ. The CDR3 is 14 residues long. V shed 4 bases, J shed 4 bases, and the junction held 7 bases outside the gene matches. The CDR3, as DNA: TGCGCCAGCAGCCACGGACAGGGTGTGTACGAGCAGTACTTC. It translates to CASSHGQGVYEQYF.

Only a few counts were recorded for this clonotype. This rearrangement joins TRBV12-3 or TRBV12-4 to TRBJ1-2; TRBD1 is a possible D gene (5 bases). V lost 2 bases and J lost 6, with 10 bases in between. This CDR3 is 13 amino acids long. CDR3 amino acids: CASSLRGVDGYTF. The CDR3 nucleotides read TGTGCCAGCAGTTTACGGGGGGTCGATGGCTACACCTTC.

CDR3 DNA: TGTGCCAGCTCACCTACTAGCGACTACGAGCAGTACTTC. Translating it yields CASSPTSDYEQYF. The chain recombines TRBV18 with TRBJ2-7, with 7 bases that match TRBD2. Germline CDR1 reads KGHSH; CDR2 reads LQKENI. The CDR3 runs to 13 residues. With 3 bases clipped from V and 3 bases from J, the junction kept 2 bases outside the gene matches. The variable domain in full, completed from reference TRBV18 and TRBJ2-7, reads NAGVMQNPRHLVRRRGQEARLRCSPMKGHSHVYWYRQLPEEGLKFMVYLQKENIIDESGMPKERFSAEFPKEGPSILRIQQVVRGDSAAYFCASSPTSDYEQYFGPGTRLTVT.

This clonotype has only a few counts. This chain joins TRBV13 and TRBJ2-7; TRBD1 aligns across 7 bases. V lost 5 bases, J lost 0 bases, and 10 bases stayed unmatched. Germline V CDR1 and CDR2: PRHDT, FYEKMQ (reference sequence). The CDR3 covers 16 residues. CDR3 protein: CASSGSGQLSSYEQYF. The CDR3 DNA is TGTGCCAGCAGCGGATCGGGACAGCTGAGCTCCTACGAGCAGTACTTC.

This clonotype has just a few counts. CDR3 DNA sequence: TGTGCCATCAGAGCTGGGACGGCGAACACTGAAGCTTTCTTT. This translates into CAIRAGTANTEAFF. The chain uses TRBV10-3 and TRBJ1-1, with D possibly TRBD1 on 5 matching bases. V lost 6 bases and J 1 base, leaving 12 bases between the germline ends. There are 14 residues in the CDR3. The germline gives CDR1 ENHRY, CDR2 SYGVKD.

The rearrangement links TRBV5-1 to TRBJ1-2; TRBD1 aligns across 9 bases. CDR3 length: 15 residues. The trim removed 2 bases at V and 7 bases at J, leaving 9 bases unmatched. Per the germline V gene, CDR1 is SGHRS and CDR2 is YFSETQ. CDR3 sequence: CASSLQGAQGGGYTF. The CDR3 region has the DNA TGCGCCAGCAGCTTACAGGGGGCGCAAGGTGGTGGCTACACCTTC.

The chain employs TRBV9 and TRBJ1-2; TRBD1 agrees at 7 bases. Germline CDR1 is SGDLS and CDR2 is YYNGEE. There are 13 residues in the CDR3. Trimming at V came to 3 bases and at J to 8 bases, leaving 7 bases not matched to a gene. CDR3 protein: CASSAEGARGYTF. The CDR3 DNA sequence: TGTGCCAGCAGCGCCGAGGGGGCGCGGGGCTACACCTTC.

This clonotype has more than one count but fewer than ten. This rearrangement joins TRBV10-3 to TRBJ2-7; TRBD1 is a possible D gene (5 bases). CDR3 size: 12 residues. Germline V lookup: CDR1 ENHRY, CDR2 SYGVKD. V was cut by 2 bases and J by 6 bases, with 8 bases left in between. CDR3 bases: TGTGCCATCAGTGAGAGGGGATCCGAGCAGTACTTC. Translating it yields CAISERGSEQYF.

This clonotype occurred a few times. The V call is TRBV6-5, the J call TRBJ2-7; D is ambiguous. This CDR3 has 14 residues. The V end was cut by 2 bases, the J end by 4 bases, with 12 bases between. Germline V gene sequence: CDR1 MNHEY, CDR2 SVGAGI. The CDR3 nucleotides read TGTGCCAGCAGTTACGGGCCTCCGAGATACGAGCAGTACTTC. Protein: CASSYGPPRYEQYF.

This clonotype has more than one count but fewer than ten. The J gene is TRBJ2-1, the V gene TRBV5-1, with 12 positions matching TRBD2. Germline CDR1 and CDR2: SGHRS and YFSETQ. This CDR3 is built from 17 residues. Germline trimming cut 4 bases from V and 8 bases from J; bases unmatched to any gene: 13. CDR3 residues: CASSTGLAGLPGDEQFF. The CDR3 nucleotides read TGCGCCAGCAGCACCGGACTAGCGGGACTCCCAGGCGATGAGCAGTTCTTC.

This clonotype was seen a handful of times. The CDR3 DNA sequence: TGTGCCATCAGTGAGGAAAAGGGATTGGAAAAACTGTTTTTT. Translation: CAISEEKGLEKLFF. This sequence joins TRBV10-3 and TRBJ1-4; unclear D gene. The V and J ends lost 2 bases and 8 bases respectively, with 12 bases between them. The germline V gene encodes CDR1 ENHRY and CDR2 SYGVKD. There are 14 residues in the CDR3.